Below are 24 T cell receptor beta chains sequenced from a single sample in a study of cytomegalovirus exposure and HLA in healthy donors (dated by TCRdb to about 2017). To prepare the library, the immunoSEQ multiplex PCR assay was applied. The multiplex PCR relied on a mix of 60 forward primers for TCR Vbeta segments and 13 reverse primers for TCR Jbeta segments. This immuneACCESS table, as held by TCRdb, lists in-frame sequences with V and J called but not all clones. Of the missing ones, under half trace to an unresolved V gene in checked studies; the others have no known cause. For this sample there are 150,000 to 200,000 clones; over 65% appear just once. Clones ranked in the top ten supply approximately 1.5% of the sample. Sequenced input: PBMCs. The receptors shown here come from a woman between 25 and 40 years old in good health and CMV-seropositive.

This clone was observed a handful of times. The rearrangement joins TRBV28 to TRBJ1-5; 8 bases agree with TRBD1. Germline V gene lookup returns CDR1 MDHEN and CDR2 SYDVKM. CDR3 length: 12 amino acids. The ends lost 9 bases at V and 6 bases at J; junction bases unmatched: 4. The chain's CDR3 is CASTTGVQPQHF. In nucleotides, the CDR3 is TGTGCCAGTACGACAGGGGTTCAGCCCCAGCATTTT.

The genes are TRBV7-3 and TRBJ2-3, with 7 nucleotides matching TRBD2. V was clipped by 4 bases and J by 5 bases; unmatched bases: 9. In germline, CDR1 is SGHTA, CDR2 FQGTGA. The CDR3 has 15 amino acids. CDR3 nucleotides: TGTGCCAGCAGCTGGACTAGGGAGGGCAAAGATACGCAGTATTTT. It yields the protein CASSWTREGKDTQYF.

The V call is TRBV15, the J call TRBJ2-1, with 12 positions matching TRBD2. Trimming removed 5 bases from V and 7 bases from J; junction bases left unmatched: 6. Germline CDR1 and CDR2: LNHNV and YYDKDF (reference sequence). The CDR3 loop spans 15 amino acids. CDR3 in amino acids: CATSPRTSGMNEQFF. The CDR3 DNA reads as TGTGCCACCAGCCCACGGACTAGCGGGATGAATGAGCAGTTCTTC.

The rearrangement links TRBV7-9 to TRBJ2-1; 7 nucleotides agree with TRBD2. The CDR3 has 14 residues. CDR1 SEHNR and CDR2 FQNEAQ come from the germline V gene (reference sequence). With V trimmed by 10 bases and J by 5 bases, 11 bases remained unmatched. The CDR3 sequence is CANLRLADNNEQFF. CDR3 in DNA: TGTGCCAACCTACGACTAGCAGATAACAATGAGCAGTTCTTC.

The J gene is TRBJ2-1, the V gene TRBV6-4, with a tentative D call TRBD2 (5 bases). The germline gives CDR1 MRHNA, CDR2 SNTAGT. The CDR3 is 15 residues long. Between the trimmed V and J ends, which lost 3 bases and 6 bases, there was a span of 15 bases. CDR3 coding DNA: TGTGCCAGCAGTGAAGTGGGAGTGATTGGCAATGAGCAGTTCTTC. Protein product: CASSEVGVIGNEQFF.

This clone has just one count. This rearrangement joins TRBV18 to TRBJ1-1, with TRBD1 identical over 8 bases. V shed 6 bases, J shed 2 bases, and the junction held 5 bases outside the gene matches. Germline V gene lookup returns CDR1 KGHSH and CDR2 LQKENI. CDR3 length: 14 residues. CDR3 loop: CASSQGAPNTEAFF. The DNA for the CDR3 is TGTGCCAGCTCCCAGGGGGCGCCTAACACTGAAGCTTTCTTT.

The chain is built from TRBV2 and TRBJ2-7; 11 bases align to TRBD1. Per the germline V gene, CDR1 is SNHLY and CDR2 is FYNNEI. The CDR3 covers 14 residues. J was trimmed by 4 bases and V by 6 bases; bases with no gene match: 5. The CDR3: CASRAGTGGYEQYF. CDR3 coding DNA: TGTGCCAGCAGGGCCGGGACAGGGGGATACGAGCAGTACTTC.

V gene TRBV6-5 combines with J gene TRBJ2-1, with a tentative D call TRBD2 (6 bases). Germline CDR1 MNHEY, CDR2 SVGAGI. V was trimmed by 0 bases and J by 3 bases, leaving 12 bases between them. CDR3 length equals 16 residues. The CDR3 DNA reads TGTGCCAGCAGTTACTCGGGGGGAGTGAGCTACAATGAGCAGTTCTTC. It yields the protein CASSYSGGVSYNEQFF.

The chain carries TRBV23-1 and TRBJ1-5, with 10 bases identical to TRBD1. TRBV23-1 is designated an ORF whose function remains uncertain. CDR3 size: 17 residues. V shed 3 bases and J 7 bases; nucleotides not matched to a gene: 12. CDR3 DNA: TGCGCCAGCAGTCATGGGGGACAGGGGCCTCCCACGCAGCCCCAGCATTTT. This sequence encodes CASSHGGQGPPTQPQHF.

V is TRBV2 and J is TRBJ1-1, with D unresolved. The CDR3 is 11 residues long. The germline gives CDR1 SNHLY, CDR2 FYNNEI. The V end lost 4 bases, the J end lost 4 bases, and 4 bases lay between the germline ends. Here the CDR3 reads CASSAGTEAFF. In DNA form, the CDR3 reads TGTGCCAGCAGTGCGGGCACTGAAGCTTTCTTT.

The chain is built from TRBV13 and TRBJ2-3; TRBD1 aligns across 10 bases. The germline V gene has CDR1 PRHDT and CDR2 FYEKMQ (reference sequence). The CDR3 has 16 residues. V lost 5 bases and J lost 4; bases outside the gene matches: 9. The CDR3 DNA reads TGTGCCAGCAGCCCACCCGGGACAGGGGTCGCAGATACGCAGTATTTT. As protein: CASSPPGTGVADTQYF.

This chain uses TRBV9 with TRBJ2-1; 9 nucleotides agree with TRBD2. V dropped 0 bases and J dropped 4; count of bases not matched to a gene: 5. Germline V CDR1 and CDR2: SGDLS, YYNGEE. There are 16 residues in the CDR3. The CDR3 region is CASSVDPAGGYNEQFF. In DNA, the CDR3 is TGTGCCAGCAGCGTAGATCCGGCGGGAGGGTACAATGAGCAGTTCTTC.

CDR3 sequence reads: CASSLGLAGETQYF. The CDR3 nucleotides read TGTGCCAGCAGCTTGGGTCTAGCGGGCGAGACCCAGTACTTC. The V call is TRBV5-6, the J call TRBJ2-5; 8 bases line up with TRBD2. The ends lost 0 bases at V and 5 bases at J; junction bases unmatched: 3. The CDR3 is 14 residues long. Germline V gene sequence: CDR1 SGHDT, CDR2 YYEEEE.

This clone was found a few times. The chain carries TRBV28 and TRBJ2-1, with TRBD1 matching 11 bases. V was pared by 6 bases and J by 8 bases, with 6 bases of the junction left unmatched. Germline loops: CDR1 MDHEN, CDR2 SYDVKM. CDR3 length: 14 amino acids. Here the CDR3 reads CASSRTGGFDEQFF. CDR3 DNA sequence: TGTGCCAGCAGCAGGACAGGGGGCTTCGATGAGCAGTTCTTC.

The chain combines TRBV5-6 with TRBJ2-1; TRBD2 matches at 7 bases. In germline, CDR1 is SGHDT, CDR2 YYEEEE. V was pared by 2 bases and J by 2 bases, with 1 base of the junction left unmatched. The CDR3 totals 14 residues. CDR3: CASSLSGTYNEQFF. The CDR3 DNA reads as TGTGCCAGCAGCTTAAGCGGGACCTACAATGAGCAGTTCTTC.

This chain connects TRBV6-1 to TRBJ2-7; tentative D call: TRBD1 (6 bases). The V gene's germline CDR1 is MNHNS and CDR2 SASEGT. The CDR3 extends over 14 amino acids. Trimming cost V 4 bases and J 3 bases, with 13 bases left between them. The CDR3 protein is CASSVDRGGYEQYF. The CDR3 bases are TGTGCCAGCAGTGTAGATAGAGGGGGCTACGAGCAGTACTTC.

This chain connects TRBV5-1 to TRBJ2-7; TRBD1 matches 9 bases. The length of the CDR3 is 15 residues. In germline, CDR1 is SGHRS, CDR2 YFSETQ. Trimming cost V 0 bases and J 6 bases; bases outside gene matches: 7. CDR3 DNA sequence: TGCGCCAGCAGCTTGGAGGCTCGACAGGGGGGCGAGCAGTACTTC. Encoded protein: CASSLEARQGGEQYF.

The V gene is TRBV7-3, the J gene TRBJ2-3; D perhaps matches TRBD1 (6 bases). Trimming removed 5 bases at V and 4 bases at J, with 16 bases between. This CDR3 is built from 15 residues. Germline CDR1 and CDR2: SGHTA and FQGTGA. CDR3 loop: CASSPDLGQSDTQYF. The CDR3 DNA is TGTGCCAGCAGCCCCGACCTAGGACAGTCAGATACGCAGTATTTT.

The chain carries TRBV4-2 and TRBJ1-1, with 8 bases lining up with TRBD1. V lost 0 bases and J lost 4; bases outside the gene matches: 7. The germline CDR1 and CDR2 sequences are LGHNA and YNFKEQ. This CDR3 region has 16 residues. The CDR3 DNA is TGTGCCAGCAGCCAAGACCCGACAGGGGCGGGCACTGAAGCTTTCTTT. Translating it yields CASSQDPTGAGTEAFF.

The CDR3 DNA sequence: TGTGCCAGTATCTCCCGGGACAGGGGAATTCAGCCCCAGCATTTT. Translating it yields CASISRDRGIQPQHF. This chain joins TRBV19 and TRBJ1-5; 10 nucleotides agree with TRBD1. With V trimmed by 7 bases and J by 6 bases, 9 bases remained unmatched. The CDR3 runs 15 residues. Germline CDR1 reads LNHDA; CDR2 reads SQIVND (reference sequence). Variable domain in full (rest from reference TRBV19 and TRBJ1-5): DGGITQSPKYLFRKEGQNVTLSCEQNLNHDAMYWYRQDPGQGLRLIYYSQIVNDFQKGDIAEGYSVSREKKESFPLTVTSAQKNPTAFYLCASISRDRGIQPQHFGDGTRLSIL.

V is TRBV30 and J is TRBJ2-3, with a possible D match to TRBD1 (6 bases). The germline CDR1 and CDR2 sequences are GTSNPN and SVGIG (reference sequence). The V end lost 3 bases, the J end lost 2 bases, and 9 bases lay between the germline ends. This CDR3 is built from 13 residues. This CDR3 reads CAWSRGNTDTQYF. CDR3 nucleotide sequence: TGTGCCTGGAGCAGGGGTAACACAGATACGCAGTATTTT.

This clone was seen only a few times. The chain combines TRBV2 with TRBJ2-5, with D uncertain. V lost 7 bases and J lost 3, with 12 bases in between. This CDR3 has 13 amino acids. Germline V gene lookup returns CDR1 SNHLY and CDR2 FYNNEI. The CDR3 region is CASTGSRKETQYF. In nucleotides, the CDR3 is TGTGCCAGCACGGGTAGTAGAAAAGAGACCCAGTACTTC.

CDR3 amino acids: CASRSEPSFTDTQYF. The CDR3 nucleotides are TGCGCCAGTAGGTCGGAGCCCTCCTTCACAGATACGCAGTATTTT. The V call is TRBV4-1, the J call TRBJ2-3, with D uncertain. Germline assignment: CDR1 MGHRA and CDR2 YSYEKL. The length of the CDR3 is 15 residues. Trimming took off 9 bases at V and 2 bases at J, with 18 bases between the two ends.

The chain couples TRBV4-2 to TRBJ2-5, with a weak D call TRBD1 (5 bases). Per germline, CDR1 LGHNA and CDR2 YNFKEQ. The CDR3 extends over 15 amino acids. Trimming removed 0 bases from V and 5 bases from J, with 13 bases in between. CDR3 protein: CASSQEWGTIETQYF. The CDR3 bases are TGTGCCAGCAGCCAAGAATGGGGCACGATCGAGACCCAGTACTTC.